This T cell receptor beta chain was recorded in a study of cytomegalovirus exposure and HLA in healthy donors. For the study at large: Tens of millions of unique TCRs from HLA-typed donors made up an early data release.

The PCR used 60 Vbeta and 13 Jbeta primers. Sequenced by immunoSEQ multiplex PCR; TCRdb stores in-frame clones only, minus some. The sample records approximately 130,000 clones, around 79% being singletons. The V gene's germline CDR1 is SGDLS and CDR2 YYNGEE. V was pared by 5 bases and J by 3 bases, with 12 bases between. The CDR3 length is 15 residues. V and J are TRBV9 and TRBJ1-6; the D gene is possibly TRBD1 (5 bases). Sequences were obtained from PBMCs. The source of this sequence is a woman in her thirties or forties in good health and CMV-seronegative. The CDR3 DNA sequence: TGTGCCAGCAGTGCCGACAGCCTCTATAATTCACCCCTCCACTTT. Residues: CASSADSLYNSPLHF.